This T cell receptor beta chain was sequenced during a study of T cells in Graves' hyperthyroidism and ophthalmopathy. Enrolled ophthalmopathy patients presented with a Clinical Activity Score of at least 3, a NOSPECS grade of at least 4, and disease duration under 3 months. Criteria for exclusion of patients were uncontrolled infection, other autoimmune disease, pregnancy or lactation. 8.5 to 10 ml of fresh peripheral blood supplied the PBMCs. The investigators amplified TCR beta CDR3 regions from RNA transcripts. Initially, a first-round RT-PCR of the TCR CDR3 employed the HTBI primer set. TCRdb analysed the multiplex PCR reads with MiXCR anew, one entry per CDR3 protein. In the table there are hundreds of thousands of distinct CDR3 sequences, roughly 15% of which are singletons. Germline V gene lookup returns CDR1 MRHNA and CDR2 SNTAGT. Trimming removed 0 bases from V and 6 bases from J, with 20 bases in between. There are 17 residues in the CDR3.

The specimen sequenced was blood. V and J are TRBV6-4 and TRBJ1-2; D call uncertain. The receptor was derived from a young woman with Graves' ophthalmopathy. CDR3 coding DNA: TGTGCCAGCAGTGACTCTCTGGAAAGGGCTAGTTTTAATGGCTACACCTTC. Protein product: CASSDSLERASFNGYTF.